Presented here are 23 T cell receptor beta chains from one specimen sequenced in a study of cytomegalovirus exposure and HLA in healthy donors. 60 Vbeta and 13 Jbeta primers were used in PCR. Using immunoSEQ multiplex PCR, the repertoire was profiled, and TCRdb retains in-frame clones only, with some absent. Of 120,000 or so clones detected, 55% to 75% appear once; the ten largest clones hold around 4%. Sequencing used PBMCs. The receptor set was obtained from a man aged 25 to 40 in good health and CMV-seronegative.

The CDR3 protein is CASSPQGLVTDTQYF. The DNA for the CDR3 is TGTGCCAGCAGCCCACAGGGGCTTGTCACAGATACGCAGTATTTT. V gene TRBV9 combines with J gene TRBJ2-3, with 7 bases matching TRBD1. Germline V lookup: CDR1 SGDLS, CDR2 YYNGEE. The CDR3 totals 15 residues. The V and J ends lost 4 bases and 2 bases, in that order; junction bases with no gene match: 7. Looking up the rest from reference TRBV9 and TRBJ2-3 gives the full variable domain: DSGVTQTPKHLITATGQRVTLRCSPRSGDLSVYWYQQSLDQGLQFLIQYYNGEERAKGNILERFSAQQFPDLHSELNLSSLELGDSALYFCASSPQGLVTDTQYFGPGTRLTVL.

This CDR3 reads CASSRTSGQNNEQFF. CDR3 in DNA: TGTGCCAGCAGCCGTACTAGCGGGCAAAACAATGAGCAGTTCTTC. The V gene is TRBV28, the J gene TRBJ2-1; 9 bases map to TRBD2. In germline, CDR1 is MDHEN, CDR2 SYDVKM. The length of the CDR3 is 15 residues. J lost 5 bases, V lost 6 bases, and 8 bases had no gene match.

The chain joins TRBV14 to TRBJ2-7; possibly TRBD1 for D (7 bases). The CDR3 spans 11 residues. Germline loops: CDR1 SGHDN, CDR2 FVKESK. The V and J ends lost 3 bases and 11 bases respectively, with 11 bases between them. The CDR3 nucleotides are TGTGCCAGCAGCCACGCAGGGGGGAAGTACTTC. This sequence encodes CASSHAGGKYF.

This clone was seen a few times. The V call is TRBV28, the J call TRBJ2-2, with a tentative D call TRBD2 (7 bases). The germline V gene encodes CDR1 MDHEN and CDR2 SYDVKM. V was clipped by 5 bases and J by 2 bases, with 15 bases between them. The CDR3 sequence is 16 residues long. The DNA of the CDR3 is TGTGCCAGCAGTCAAAGGGGGGGGCAAAACACCGGGGAGCTGTTTTTT. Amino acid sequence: CASSQRGGQNTGELFF.

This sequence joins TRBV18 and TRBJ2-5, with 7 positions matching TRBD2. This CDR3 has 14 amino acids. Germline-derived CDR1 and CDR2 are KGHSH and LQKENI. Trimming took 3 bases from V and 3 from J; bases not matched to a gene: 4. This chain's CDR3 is CASSPSGGKETQYF. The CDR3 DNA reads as TGTGCCAGCTCACCCTCCGGGGGGAAAGAGACCCAGTACTTC.

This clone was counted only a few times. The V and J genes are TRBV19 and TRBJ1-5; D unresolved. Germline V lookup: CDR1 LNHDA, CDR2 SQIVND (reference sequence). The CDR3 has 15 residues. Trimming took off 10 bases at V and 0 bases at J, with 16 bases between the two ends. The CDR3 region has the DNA TGTGCCACCCAGGATAGGCAGATTAGCAATCAGCCCCAGCATTTT. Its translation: CATQDRQISNQPQHF.

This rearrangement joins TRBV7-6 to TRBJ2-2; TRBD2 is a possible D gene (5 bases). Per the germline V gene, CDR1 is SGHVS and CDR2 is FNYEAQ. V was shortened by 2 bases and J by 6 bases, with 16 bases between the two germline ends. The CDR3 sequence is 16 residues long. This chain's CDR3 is CASSLREIGRAGELFF. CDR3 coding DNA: TGTGCCAGCAGCTTACGGGAAATCGGGCGAGCCGGGGAGCTGTTTTTT. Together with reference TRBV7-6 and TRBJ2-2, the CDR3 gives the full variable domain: GAGVSQSPRYKVTKRGQDVALRCDPISGHVSLYWYRQALGQGPEFLTYFNYEAQQDKSGLPNDRFSAERPEGSISTLTIQRTEQRDSAMYRCASSLREIGRAGELFFGEGSRLTVL.

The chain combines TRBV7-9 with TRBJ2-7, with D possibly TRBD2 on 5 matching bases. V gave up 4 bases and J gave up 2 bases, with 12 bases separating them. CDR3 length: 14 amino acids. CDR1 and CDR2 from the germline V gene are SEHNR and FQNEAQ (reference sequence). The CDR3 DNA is TGTGCCAGCAGCTCCGGAGGCGCGGCCTACGAGCAGTACTTC. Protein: CASSSGGAAYEQYF. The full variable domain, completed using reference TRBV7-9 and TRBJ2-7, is DTGVSQNPRHKITKRGQNVTFRCDPISEHNRLYWYRQTLGQGPEFLTYFQNEAQLEKSRLLSDRFSAERPKGSFSTLEIQRTEQGDSAMYLCASSSGGAAYEQYFGPGTRLTVT.

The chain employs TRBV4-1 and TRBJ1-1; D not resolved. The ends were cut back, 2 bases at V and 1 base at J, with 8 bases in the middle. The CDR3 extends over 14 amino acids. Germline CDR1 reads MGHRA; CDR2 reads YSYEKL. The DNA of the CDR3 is TGCGCCAGCAGCCAACAGAAAAGGAACACTGAAGCTTTCTTT. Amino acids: CASSQQKRNTEAFF.

CDR3 amino acids: CASSARTKYQETQYF. The CDR3 DNA reads as TGTGCCAGTAGTGCCCGTACTAAGTACCAAGAGACCCAGTACTTC. The genes are TRBV19 and TRBJ2-5, with D uncertain. The CDR3 spans 15 residues. Germline CDR1 reads LNHDA; CDR2 reads SQIVND (reference sequence). With 5 bases removed from V and 0 bases from J, the gap between germline ends came to 13 bases.

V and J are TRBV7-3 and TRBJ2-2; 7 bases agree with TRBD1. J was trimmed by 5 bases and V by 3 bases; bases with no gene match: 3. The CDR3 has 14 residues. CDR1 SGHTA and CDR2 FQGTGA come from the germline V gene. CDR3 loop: CASSLIRGTGELFF. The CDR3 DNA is TGTGCCAGCAGCTTGATCAGGGGGACCGGGGAGCTGTTTTTT.

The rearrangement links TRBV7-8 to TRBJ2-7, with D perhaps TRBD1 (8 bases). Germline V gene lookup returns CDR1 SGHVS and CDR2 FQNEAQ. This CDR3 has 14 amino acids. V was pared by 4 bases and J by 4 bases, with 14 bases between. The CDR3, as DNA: TGTGCCAGCAGCTCAGACAGGGGAGGGTACGAGCAGTACTTC. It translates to CASSSDRGGYEQYF.

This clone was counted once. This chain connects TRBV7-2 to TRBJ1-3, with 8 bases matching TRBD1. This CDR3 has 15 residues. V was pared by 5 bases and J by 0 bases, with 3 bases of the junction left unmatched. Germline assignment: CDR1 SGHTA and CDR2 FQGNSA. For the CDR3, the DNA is TGTGCCAGCAGCCTGGACAGGGACTCTGGAAACACCATATATTTT. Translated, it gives CASSLDRDSGNTIYF.

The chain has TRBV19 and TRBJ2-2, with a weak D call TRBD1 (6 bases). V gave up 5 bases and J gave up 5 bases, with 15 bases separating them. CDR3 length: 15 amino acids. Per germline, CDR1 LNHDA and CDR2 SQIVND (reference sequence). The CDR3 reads CASSGDPRGTGELFF. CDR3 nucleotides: TGTGCCAGTAGTGGGGACCCGAGGGGGACCGGGGAGCTGTTTTTT.

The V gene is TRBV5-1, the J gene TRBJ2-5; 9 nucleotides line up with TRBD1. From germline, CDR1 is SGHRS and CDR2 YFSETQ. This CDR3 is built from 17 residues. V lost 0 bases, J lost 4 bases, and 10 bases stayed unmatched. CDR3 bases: TGCGCCAGCAGCTTGGGGAACACAGGGGGCAGGGGAGAGACCCAGTACTTC. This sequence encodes CASSLGNTGGRGETQYF.

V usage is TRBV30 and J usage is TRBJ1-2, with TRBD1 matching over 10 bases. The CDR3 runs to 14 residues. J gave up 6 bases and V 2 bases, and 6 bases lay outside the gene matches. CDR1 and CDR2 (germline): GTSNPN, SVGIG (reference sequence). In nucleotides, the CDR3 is TGTGCCTGGAGTAGCTGGGACAGGGGTGATGGCTACACCTTC. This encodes CAWSSWDRGDGYTF.

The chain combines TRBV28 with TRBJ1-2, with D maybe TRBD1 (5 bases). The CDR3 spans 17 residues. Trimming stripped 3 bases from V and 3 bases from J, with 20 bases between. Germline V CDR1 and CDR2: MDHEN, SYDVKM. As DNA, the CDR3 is TGTGCCAGCAGTTTGCACAGCGGGGCGGCGGGTCACTATGGCTACACCTTC. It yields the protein CASSLHSGAAGHYGYTF.

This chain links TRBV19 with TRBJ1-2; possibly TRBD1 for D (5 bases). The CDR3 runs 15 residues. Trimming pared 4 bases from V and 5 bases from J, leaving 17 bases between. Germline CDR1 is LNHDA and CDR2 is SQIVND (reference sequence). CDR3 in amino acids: CASSTLIPGRYGYTF. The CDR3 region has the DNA TGTGCCAGTAGTACCTTGATCCCAGGGCGGTATGGCTACACCTTC.

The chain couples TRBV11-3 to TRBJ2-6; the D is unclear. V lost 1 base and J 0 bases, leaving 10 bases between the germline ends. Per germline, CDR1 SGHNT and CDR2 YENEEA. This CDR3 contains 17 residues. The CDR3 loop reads CASSLGVGDSGANVLTF. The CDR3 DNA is TGTGCCAGCAGCTTAGGGGTCGGAGACTCTGGGGCCAACGTCCTGACTTTC.

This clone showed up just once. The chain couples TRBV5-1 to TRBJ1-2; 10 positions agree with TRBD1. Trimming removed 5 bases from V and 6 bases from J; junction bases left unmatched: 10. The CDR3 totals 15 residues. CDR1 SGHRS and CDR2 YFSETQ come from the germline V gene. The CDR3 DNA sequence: TGCGCCAGCAGGCCCGGGACAGGGGAAGGAAATGGCTACACCTTC. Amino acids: CASRPGTGEGNGYTF.

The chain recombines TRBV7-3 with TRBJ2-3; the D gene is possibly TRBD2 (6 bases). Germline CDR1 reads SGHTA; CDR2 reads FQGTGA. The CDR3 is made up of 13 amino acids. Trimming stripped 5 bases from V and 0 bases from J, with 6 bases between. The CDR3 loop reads CASSRGSTDTQYF. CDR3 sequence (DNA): TGTGCCAGCAGCCGGGGGAGCACAGATACGCAGTATTTT.

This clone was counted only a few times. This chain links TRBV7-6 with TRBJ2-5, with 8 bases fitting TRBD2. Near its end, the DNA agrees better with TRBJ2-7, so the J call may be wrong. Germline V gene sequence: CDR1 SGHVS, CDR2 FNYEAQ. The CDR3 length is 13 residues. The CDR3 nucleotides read TGTGCCAGCAGCTTTCGGGGGGGCCGCGAGCAGTACTTC. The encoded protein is CASSFRGGREQYF.

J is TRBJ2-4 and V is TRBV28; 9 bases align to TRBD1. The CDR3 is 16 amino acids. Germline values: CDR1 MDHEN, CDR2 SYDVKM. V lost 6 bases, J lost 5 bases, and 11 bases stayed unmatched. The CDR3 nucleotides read TGTGCCAGCAGGACCCCTCTGAGGACAGGGGAAAACATTCAGTACTTC. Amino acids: CASRTPLRTGENIQYF.